This T cell receptor beta chain appears in the sequencing data of a study of shared clonotypes between healthy human individuals (dated by TCRdb to 2019 to 2021). Regarding the research as a whole: The cohort comprised two women and a few men aged 18 to 49 years. For each donor, three plates each were used for CD4 naive and CD4 memory, two plates were used for CD8 naive, and one plate was used for CD8 memory. To estimate repertoire size and how much clonotypes are shared between individuals, the study performed deep sequencing of blood TCR repertoires from 4 to 6 healthy adults. To increase sequencing depth and limit assay-specific biases, TCR repertoire library preparation and sequencing were carried out by different laboratories using diverse techniques. Per donor, leukapheresis produced somewhere between about 0.9 and 10 billion PBMCs.

Comment on this clone: Its antigen target is currently unknown. Base-call qualities are not available, and no considerably larger clone is one nucleotide away.

TCR CDR3 regions were amplified from genomic DNA by multiplex PCR using the deep immunoSEQ assay. Extracted genomic DNA from each cell subset was distributed evenly across all wells of several immunoSEQ 96-well plates, and each plate was treated as a replicate. For sorted subsets, each replicate PCR was loaded with around 220 ng genomic DNA, equivalent to some 27,000 T cell genomes. The purified libraries were quantified using a Qubit 3.0 fluorometer, sized with a Bioanalyzer 2100, and then quantified again using the KAPA Library Quantification kit. Every immunoSEQ 96-well plate was sequenced on a dedicated single-read 150-cycle Illumina NextSeq 550 flow cell. As for how the authors treated the data: Because the immunoSEQ output included only junctional sequences and no quality scores, the filtering could not be the same as the filtering used for full-length reads. Sequences were annotated with PyIR, a Python wrapper for IgBLAST v1.9, using IMGT germline references to assign V/J genes and CDR3. Reads with weak V/J assignments (E-value above 1e-6), missing CDR3, stop codons, out-of-frame junctions, or ambiguous translated residues were removed. A V3J clonotype was defined by an identical inferred V gene, J gene, and CDR3 amino acid sequence. Percentage overlap between repertoires was calculated by dividing the number of shared unique clonotypes by the size of the smaller repertoire. Three approaches were used to assess repertoire richness: RTK rarefaction, the Chao1 estimator, and Recon v2.1 estimates of unobserved clonotypes. Generation probabilities for all TCRbeta clonotypes obtained by the gDNA method from a handful of donors were computed using OLGA. Here the immuneACCESS table is served through TCRdb, limited to in-frame sequences with V and J called. Missing clones are a known gap in these copies; in checked studies unresolved V genes cover under half, and the rest lacks a known reason. That table supplies the V and J calls and clone size; D and trimming were determined from the DNA. The sample contains a few hundred thousand clones, around 95% of them found a single time. The ten largest clones represent 0.11% of the sample.

What the study reported, not specific to this receptor: Even with the large sequencing depth, rarefaction of the sorted-subset datasets indicated that sequencing was incomplete. Higher generation probabilities were observed for clonotypes shared by all four sorted-subset donors than for non-shared clonotypes. When several donors were compared, the shared fraction of clonotypes was about 5% for naive CD4, around 4% for naive CD8, more than 2% for memory CD4, and 0.4% for memory CD8. Based on pairwise subsampling, the degree of clonotype sharing among donors was expected to be affected by sequencing depth. Sampling was restricted to blood, and TCR repertoires in tissue are likely to differ from TCR repertoires in blood. Larger estimated clonotype richness was generally found for naive subsets than for memory subsets. The small number of donors limited the genetic and exposure-history diversity represented.

CD8 naive samples were obtained by positive selection for CCR7 among CD45RO-negative cells, yielding a CD45RA+CCR7+ population from which TemRA cells were excluded. Donors were healthy HIV-negative adults with no recently reported acute infections or vaccinations. Every donor was a Caucasian adult residing in Nashville, Tennessee, USA. After blood collection by leukapheresis, PBMCs were isolated using Ficoll-Histopaque density gradient centrifugation and then cryopreserved in the vapor phase of liquid nitrogen. Analytical flow cytometry was used to check the purity and quantity of each magnetically sorted T cell population. Genomic DNA was isolated from each sorted fraction and quantified by UV absorbance on a Nanodrop 2000c. V is clipped by 5 bases and J by 6 bases, and the sequence between their germline boundaries is 16 bases long. There are 14 amino acids in the CDR3, from cysteine to phenylalanine inclusive. CDR3 DNA only is kept here, 42 bases in frame from base 1. Reading the germline V gene gives CDR1 SGHVS and CDR2 FNYEAQ.

This receptor chain uses TRBV7-6 and TRBJ1-2; 5 matching bases give a weak D call of TRBD1. Sequencing was done on a sample of naive CD8+ T cells sorted from blood. What the cell subset or site label conveys for this sample: CD45RA+CCR7+. This clonotype was obtained from a woman aged 25 to 39 in good health. The sequence in DNA is TGTGCCAGCAGCCAGACGGGGGAAGGAAATGGCTACACCTTC. It translates to CASSQTGEGNGYTF.